Described below is a single TCR beta chain sequence and its context. In the source study's methods: Amplification from reference gene primers served as the basis for estimated nucleated cell counts. Some clones are missing from TCRdb's copy, which holds only in-frame ones; the method was immunoSEQ multiplex PCR. That table gives V, J and clone size, and the DNA gave D and trimming. The sample lists approximately 84,000 clones; almost 90% were seen once. This entry is derived from a study of blood T cell repertoires in COVID-19. Study context: Both acute and convalescent COVID-19 samples were obtained from the United States, Italy and Spain.

CDR1 and CDR2 (germline): LGHDT, YNNKEL (reference sequence). The CDR3 extends over 15 amino acids. Trimming took 4 bases from V and 4 from J; bases not matched to a gene: 3. The chain joins TRBV3-1 (or the pseudogene TRBV3-2) to TRBJ1-6; 8 bases agree with TRBD1. The material sequenced was peripheral blood. The TCR was taken from a human donor with active COVID-19. The donor label of this sample is uncertain. The CDR3 here is CASSLRTGYNSPLHF. For the CDR3, the DNA is TGTGCCAGCAGCCTTCGGACAGGGTATAATTCACCCCTCCACTTT.